The subject of this entry is one TCR beta chain. Its target is unknown. This record belongs to a study of vaccination and CD4 T cells after COVID-19. Study-level results: Although the median of SARS-CoV-2-reactive clonotypes rose from about 20 to 38, the change was not significant.

Trimming took off 5 bases at V and 0 bases at J, with 13 bases between the two ends. This CDR3 has 16 residues. Germline CDR1 is MNHEY and CDR2 is SMNVEV (reference sequence). Sequencing of DNA taken from cultured CD4+ T cells relied on the Oncomine TCR Beta short-read assay. TCRdb re-called the PCR reads with MiXCR, one entry per CDR3 protein. Here the sample spans over 10,000 distinct CDR3 sequences, roughly 37% being singletons. Sample treatment: approximately nine-day PBMC culture with coronavirus spike peptide pools or control peptides (ViraFEST assay). For ViraFEST, peptide pools expanded antigen-specific T cells, after which the TCRs were sequenced.

This receptor was obtained from a human donor who had recovered from COVID-19. Sequencing was carried out using CD4+ T cells from blood, cultured in vitro. The gene calls are TRBV27 and TRBJ2-2; D is unresolved. The CDR3 sequence: CASSAYRNANTGELFF. DNA for the CDR3: TGTGCCAGCAGTGCCTACAGAAACGCGAACACCGGGGAGCTGTTTTTT.